The present TCR beta chain was sequenced within a study of cytomegalovirus exposure and HLA in healthy donors. About the study: Early released data comprised some 91 million unique TCRs from HLA-typed donors. The study's findings and limits: Clonal expansion, a later analysis showed, was greater in HLA-associated TCR beta chains than in equally common others. Rarity marked most TCR sequences, yet some public TCRs occurred in many donors.

The PCR employed 60 Vbeta primers together with 13 Jbeta primers. Assay: immunoSEQ multiplex PCR; the TCRdb copy retains only in-frame clones and omits some. Of under 200,000 clones listed, about four fifths are singletons. Comments on this clone: Its antigen remains unidentified.

CDR3 size: 14 residues. Between the trimmed V and J ends, which lost 9 bases and 3 bases, there was a span of 15 bases. Germline CDR1 reads SGDLS; CDR2 reads YYNGEE. The sequencing input was PBMCs. The chain links TRBV9 to TRBJ2-2; a weak D match, TRBD1 (5 bases). This receptor was obtained from a male donor in good health and CMV-seronegative. The CDR3 nucleotides read TGTGCCACCCGCCTGGGGCAGGACACCGGGGAGCTGTTTTTT. Amino acids: CATRLGQDTGELFF.